This T cell receptor (beta chain) comes out of a study of OX40 agonist ivuxolimab in advanced cancers. V lost 2 bases and J lost 5, with 13 bases in between. The V gene's germline CDR1 is SGHTA and CDR2 FQGNSA. The CDR3 consists of 14 residues. Clones were sequenced by immunoSEQ multiplex PCR, and TCRdb holds only the in-frame ones, with some missing. The sample contains 60,000 or so clones, approximately 80% of which appear only once. V gene TRBV7-2 combines with J gene TRBJ2-7; possibly TRBD2 for D (6 bases). The TCR sequence derives from an adult with an advanced solid tumor such as melanoma, head and neck, liver or kidney cancer. This specimen was CD4+ or CD8+ T cells sorted from blood, taken in a trial of the OX40 agonist ivuxolimab. The CDR3 reads CASSLTGVWDEQYF. The CDR3 nucleotides are TGTGCCAGCAGCTTAACGGGGGTTTGGGACGAGCAGTACTTC.